The rows below give T cell receptor beta chains drawn from one sample of a study of long-term antiretroviral therapy in people with HIV. TCRdb's copy holds only in-frame clones and misses some; the assay was immunoSEQ multiplex PCR. The sample includes approximately 21,000 clones, approximately 85% seen only once; the top ten take less than 9.5%. Sequencing was performed on unsorted PBMCs, taken 1.5 years after starting antiretroviral therapy. These receptors originate from a young man with HIV. Both conserved end residues are trimmed from each CDR3. Each record gives: V gene, J gene, D gene, CDR3 protein. A D gene is named only where the DNA matches it firmly.

TRBV4-3	TRBJ2-1	.	ASSQVGGRGLYNEQF
TRBV25-1	TRBJ1-2	TRBD1	ASSEFSGAGGNYGYT
TRBV4-3	TRBJ2-7	.	ASSQAGVTYEQY
TRBV4-1	TRBJ1-1	.	ASSQYETGNTEAF
TRBV5-1	TRBJ1-6	TRBD1	ASSLKGQGGSPLH
TRBV29-1	TRBJ2-3	TRBD2	SVVGLAGASTDTQY
TRBV28	TRBJ2-5	.	ASSHRTEKETQY
TRBV5-1	TRBJ2-1	.	ASTRGTNEQF
TRBV27	TRBJ2-3	.	ASSPDISTDTQY
TRBV11-3	TRBJ2-5	.	ASSLEGTETQY
TRBV10-3	TRBJ2-2	.	AISPSGTPPRNTGELF
TRBV5-1	TRBJ2-2	TRBD1	ASSLGQGAGTGELF
TRBV6-4	TRBJ1-1	.	ASSFPTEAF
TRBV28	TRBJ2-7	TRBD1	ASSASGGAYEQY
TRBV30	TRBJ1-6	.	AWSVLSGTNSPLH
TRBV29-1	TRBJ2-1	TRBD1	SAHARTGLYNEQF
TRBV2	TRBJ2-3	.	ASTGATGEAGDTQY